This paragraph covers one T cell receptor beta chain sequence. These data are taken from a study of blood T cells in healthy people across ages. A second about 6 to 11 cycle PCR used barcoded and J-beta primers. Tagging of each cDNA molecule was performed by a template-switch adaptor with 12 random nucleotides. TCRdb analysed the 5' RACE reads with MiXCR anew, one entry per CDR3 protein. The sample holds about 1.4 million distinct CDR3 sequences, 59% seen once. Specimen: blood. The source of this sequence is a man aged 18 to 30 in good health.

In nucleotides, the CDR3 is TGTGCCAGCAGCTTAGCCCGACCGTTGGCGGGCTACACCTTC. Its translation: CASSLARPLAGYTF. J is TRBJ1-2 and V is TRBV7-9; D is uncertain. The germline V gene has CDR1 SEHNR and CDR2 FQNEAQ (reference sequence). The CDR3 is made up of 14 amino acids. Trimming pared 0 bases from V and 8 bases from J, leaving 13 bases between.